The sequence of this T cell receptor beta chain was determined in a study of cytomegalovirus exposure and HLA in healthy donors. It was with 60 Vbeta and 13 Jbeta primers that the PCR ran. Clones were sequenced by immunoSEQ multiplex PCR, and TCRdb holds only the in-frame ones, with some missing. The table has about 130,000 clones, 83% seen once; the top ten hold approximately 3.5%. Whole-study results and caveats: HLA restriction was apparent for most CMV-associated TCR beta chains in a later analysis. Usually a TCR sequence was rare, but some public TCRs were found in many donors. The listing of 160 or so TCR beta chains classed them as cytomegalovirus-associated.

To note about this clone: What it binds is not known.

V was pared by 7 bases and J by 6 bases, with 14 bases between. CDR1 and CDR2 from the germline V gene are SNHLY and FYNNEI. This CDR3 comprises 13 residues. What was sequenced was PBMCs. This TCR was sampled from a woman between 40 and 55 years old in good health and CMV-seropositive. The chain uses TRBV2 and TRBJ2-3; TRBD1 is a possible D gene (6 bases). DNA of the CDR3: TGTGCCAGCACCGGACAGAGGGGGGATACGCAGTATTTT. Translation gives CASTGQRGDTQYF. Drawing the rest from reference TRBV2 and TRBJ2-3, the complete variable domain is EPEVTQTPSHQVTQMGQEVILRCVPISNHLYFYWYRQILGQKVEFLVSFYNNEISEKSEIFDDQFSVERPDGSNFTLKIRSTKLEDSAMYFCASTGQRGDTQYFGPGTRLTVL.